The rows below give T cell receptor beta chains drawn from one sample of a study of shared clonotypes between healthy human individuals. Some clones are missing from TCRdb's copy, which holds only in-frame ones; the method was immunoSEQ multiplex PCR. The data show 2 million to 2.5 million clones, roughly 95% seen once. Sequencing used naive CD4+ T cells sorted from blood. Receptor source: a man between 18 and 35 years old in good health. The CDR3 runs from the conserved cysteine through the conserved F or W. A D gene is named only where the DNA matches it firmly. The size of a clone is reported for some rows only, either as once, few or many, or as a class for expanded clones.

J gene | V gene | D gene | clone size | CDR3 protein | CDR3 DNA
TRBJ2-7 | TRBV11-2 | TRBD1 | . | CASSLGDRLFESSYEQYF | TGTGCCAGCAGCTTAGGGGACAGGCTTTTTGAGAGCTCCTACGAGCAGTACTTC
TRBJ2-7 | TRBV6-1 | TRBD1 | . | CASNRGTGGSYEQYF | TGTGCCAGCAACCGTGGGACAGGGGGCTCCTACGAGCAGTACTTC
TRBJ1-2 | TRBV28 | TRBD1 | few | CASSFRGQGYYGYTF | TGTGCCAGCAGTTTCCGAGGACAGGGGTACTATGGCTACACCTTC
TRBJ2-1 | TRBV15 | . | . | CATSREGTVDPGEQFF | TGTGCCACCAGCAGAGAGGGGACCGTCGATCCGGGTGAGCAGTTCTTC
TRBJ1-6 | TRBV6-5 | . | . | CASSYQLRGAYSPLHF | TGTGCCAGCAGTTACCAATTGAGGGGGGCTTATTCACCCCTCCACTTT
TRBJ2-7 | TRBV5-1 | . | . | CASSLGQGGYEQYF | TGCGCCAGCAGCTTGGGACAGGGAGGATACGAGCAGTACTTC
TRBJ1-4 | TRBV18 | . | . | CASSSSQTTNEKLFF | TGTGCCAGCTCATCCTCTCAGACAACTAATGAAAAACTGTTTTTT
TRBJ2-2 | TRBV7-2 | TRBD2 | . | CASSPGTSGYTGELFF | TGTGCCAGCAGCCCAGGGACTAGCGGGTACACCGGGGAGCTGTTTTTT
TRBJ1-4 | TRBV30 | . | . | CAWEGNNEKLFF | TGTGCCTGGGAGGGGAATAATGAAAAACTGTTTTTT
TRBJ2-7 | TRBV7-2 | TRBD2 | . | CASSLRGGTNEQYF | TGTGCCAGCAGCTTACGCGGGGGAACCAACGAGCAGTACTTC
TRBJ1-4 | TRBV6-6 | . | . | CASRKDNRDTNEKLFF | TGTGCCAGCAGGAAAGACAACAGGGACACTAATGAAAAACTGTTTTTT
TRBJ2-2 | TRBV6-6 | . | . | CASSARGTGELFF | TGTGCCAGCAGTGCTAGGGGGACCGGGGAGCTGTTTTTT
TRBJ1-1 | TRBV29-1 | . | . | CSVERWDTEAFF | TGCAGCGTTGAAAGGTGGGACACTGAAGCTTTCTTT
TRBJ1-1 | TRBV11-2 | . | . | CASSSRTATEAFF | TGTGCCAGCAGCTCCCGGACAGCTACTGAAGCTTTCTTT
TRBJ1-2 | TRBV6-5 | . | . | CASSYSRESNYGYTF | TGTGCCAGCAGTTACTCTAGAGAGTCTAACTATGGCTACACCTTC
TRBJ2-1 | TRBV7-9 | TRBD1 | . | CASSQLRTGGSIEQFF | TGTGCCAGCAGCCAATTACGGACAGGGGGTTCAATAGAGCAGTTCTTC
TRBJ1-2 | TRBV7-8 | TRBD1 | . | CASSLRDRPEMGYGYTF | TGTGCCAGCAGCTTACGGGACAGGCCGGAGATGGGATATGGCTACACCTTC
TRBJ2-1 | TRBV7-2 | . | . | CASSLGTVSYNEQFF | TGTGCCAGCAGCTTAGGGACGGTTTCCTACAATGAGCAGTTCTTC
TRBJ1-2 | TRBV27 | . | once | CASSRRDFLGGYTF | TGTGCCAGCAGCCGCCGGGACTTCCTTGGAGGCTACACCTTC
TRBJ1-3 | TRBV11-2 | TRBD1 | . | CASSGQGYSGNTIYF | TGTGCCAGCAGCGGACAGGGTTACTCAGGAAACACCATATATTTT
TRBJ2-7 | TRBV6-6 | TRBD1 | . | CASSYNRQGSAYEQYF | TGTGCCAGCAGTTATAACCGACAGGGATCGGCCTACGAGCAGTACTTC
TRBJ2-5 | TRBV11-2 | TRBD2 | . | CASSPSGGVDQETQYF | TGTGCCAGCAGCCCCTCGGGAGGGGTCGACCAAGAGACCCAGTACTTC
TRBJ2-7 | TRBV6-1 | . | . | CASSEGKLRTTYEQYF | TGTGCCAGCAGTGAAGGGAAGCTAAGGACTACCTACGAGCAGTACTTC
TRBJ1-3 | TRBV7-9 | . | . | CASSRTVLVGRGLGNTIYF | TGTGCCAGCAGCCGAACAGTTCTTGTGGGACGGGGGCTGGGAAACACCATATATTTT
TRBJ2-5 | TRBV28 | . | . | CASSWRAETQYF | TGTGCCAGCAGTTGGAGGGCGGAGACCCAGTACTTC
TRBJ2-7 | TRBV6-5 | . | . | CASSYSQGSAYEQYF | TGTGCCAGCAGTTACTCTCAGGGTAGCGCCTACGAGCAGTACTTC
TRBJ1-2 | TRBV29-1 | TRBD1 | . | CSVVGTGTSGYTF | TGCAGCGTTGTTGGGACAGGGACGAGCGGCTACACCTTC
TRBJ2-5 | TRBV5-6 | . | once | CASSLPASQETQYF | TGTGCCAGCAGCTTGCCGGCCTCCCAAGAGACCCAGTACTTC
TRBJ2-7 | TRBV30 | . | . | CASREGPYEQYF | TGTGCCTCCCGGGAAGGGCCCTACGAGCAGTACTTC
TRBJ1-6 | TRBV15 | . | . | CATSRGGGRSYSPLHF | TGTGCCACCAGCAGAGGAGGGGGGAGGAGTTATTCACCCCTCCACTTT
TRBJ1-1 | TRBV6-6 | . | . | CASRPGGNTEAFF | TGTGCCAGCAGGCCCGGAGGGAACACTGAAGCTTTCTTT
TRBJ2-7 | TRBV2 | TRBD1 | . | CASTRTGGLNGQYF | TGTGCCAGCACGAGGACAGGGGGATTAAATGGGCAGTACTTC
TRBJ2-3 | TRBV5-6 | . | . | CASSLAAGAYTDTQYF | TGTGCCAGCAGCTTGGCCGCAGGGGCGTACACAGATACGCAGTATTTT
TRBJ2-5 | TRBV18 | . | once | CASSPRSETQYF | TGTGCCAGCTCACCCCGGTCGGAGACCCAGTACTTC
TRBJ2-3 | TRBV27 | . | . | CASRIYSSADTQYF | TGTGCCAGCAGGATCTACAGTTCGGCAGATACGCAGTATTTT
TRBJ1-1 | TRBV7-9 | . | . | CASSLRQSSEAFF | TGTGCCAGCAGCCTAAGACAGAGTAGTGAAGCTTTCTTT
TRBJ2-7 | TRBV6-5 | . | . | CASIRGGRSYEQYF | TGTGCCAGCATTAGGGGGGGCCGTTCCTACGAGCAGTACTTC
TRBJ1-5 | TRBV4-1 | . | once | CASSPFTSNQPQHF | TGCGCCAGCAGCCCCTTTACAAGCAATCAGCCCCAGCATTTT
TRBJ1-4 | TRBV9 | TRBD1 | . | CASSVAGQGNEKLFF | TGTGCCAGCAGCGTAGCAGGACAGGGGAATGAAAAACTGTTTTTT
TRBJ2-5 | TRBV5-4 | TRBD2 | . | CASSSVGSSGIQETQYF | TGTGCCAGCAGCTCGGTCGGGTCTAGCGGAATCCAAGAGACCCAGTACTTC
TRBJ2-1 | TRBV29-1 | TRBD2 | . | CSVELLAGGLYNEQFF | TGCAGCGTTGAATTACTAGCGGGGGGCCTTTACAATGAGCAGTTCTTC
TRBJ2-1 | TRBV5-4 | TRBD2 | few | CASSSGTSGYNEQFF | TGTGCCAGCAGCTCCGGGACTAGCGGGTACAATGAGCAGTTCTTC
TRBJ1-6 | TRBV30 | . | few | CAWSERGGRATIQALHF | TGTGCCTGGAGTGAGAGGGGGGGTCGGGCCACGATTCAGGCCCTCCACTTT
TRBJ1-1 | TRBV19 | . | . | CASSIGGQGTEAFF | TGTGCCAGTAGTATAGGCGGCCAAGGGACTGAAGCTTTCTTT
TRBJ2-2 | TRBV7-3 | . | . | CASSLNLGPNTGELFF | TGTGCCAGCAGCTTAAATTTGGGGCCGAACACCGGGGAGCTGTTTTTT
TRBJ1-4 | TRBV5-1 | . | once | CASSGGRAVGEKLFF | TGCGCCAGCAGCGGAGGCAGGGCAGTTGGGGAAAAACTGTTTTTT
TRBJ2-1 | TRBV10-3 | TRBD2 | . | CAISELGGGGIYNEQFF | TGTGCCATCAGTGAGCTGGGAGGCGGGGGGATCTACAATGAGCAGTTCTTC
TRBJ1-5 | TRBV19 | . | . | CASSRGKGQPQHF | TGTGCCAGTAGTAGGGGGAAAGGTCAGCCCCAGCATTTT
TRBJ2-1 | TRBV6-5 | . | . | CATHPQGAYNEQFF | TGTGCCACCCACCCCCAGGGTGCCTACAATGAGCAGTTCTTC
TRBJ1-1 | TRBV7-9 | . | . | CASSLEGQTGTEAFF | TGTGCCAGCAGCTTAGAGGGACAAACGGGGACTGAAGCTTTCTTT
TRBJ1-1 | TRBV7-9 | . | . | CASSLGGAGVGTEAFF | TGTGCCAGCAGCTTGGGGGGAGCAGGCGTTGGGACTGAAGCTTTCTTT
TRBJ2-7 | TRBV5-4 | TRBD2 | . | CASSLSSTSAYEQYF | TGTGCCAGCAGCCTCAGCTCGACTAGCGCGTACGAGCAGTACTTC
TRBJ1-2 | TRBV29-1 | . | . | CSLSDGGVTNYGYTF | TGCAGCCTTTCCGATGGAGGGGTAACCAACTATGGCTACACCTTC